This entry describes one TCR beta chain. The sample comes from a study of blood T cells in healthy people across ages. Staff drew 9 to 10 milliliters of peripheral blood from each donor. J lost 6 bases, V lost 5 bases, and 8 bases had no gene match. CDR1 and CDR2 from the germline V gene are SGHTA and FQGNSA. The CDR3 has 15 residues. A sample-barcoded 5' primer and a J-beta primer mix were used in a second PCR of about 6 to 11 cycles. MiXCR was run by TCRdb on the 5' RACE reads, yielding one entry per CDR3 protein. This table holds approximately 490,000 distinct CDR3 sequences, approximately 25% found once. These same records also appear under a second study, on T cells of mothers and their children.

The receptor was isolated from a boy aged 5-17 years in good health. The chain combines TRBV7-2 with TRBJ1-5, with 9 bases lining up with TRBD1. Source material: blood. As DNA, the CDR3 is TGTGCCAGCAGCGAGGGACAGGGCTATAGTCAGCCCCAGCATTTT. It is translated as CASSEGQGYSQPQHF. Looking up the rest from reference TRBV7-2 and TRBJ1-5 gives the full variable domain: GAGVSQSPSNKVTEKGKDVELRCDPISGHTALYWYRQSLGQGLEFLIYFQGNSAPDKSGLPSDRFSAERTGGSVSTLTIQRTQQEDSAVYLCASSEGQGYSQPQHFGDGTRLSIL.